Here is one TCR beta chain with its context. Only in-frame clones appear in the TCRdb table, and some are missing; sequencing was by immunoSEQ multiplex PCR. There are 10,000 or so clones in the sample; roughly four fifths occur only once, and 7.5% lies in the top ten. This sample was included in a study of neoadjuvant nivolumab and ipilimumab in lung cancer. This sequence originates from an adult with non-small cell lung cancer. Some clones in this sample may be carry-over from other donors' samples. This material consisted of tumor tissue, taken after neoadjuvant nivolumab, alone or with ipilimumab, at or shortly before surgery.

The CDR3 reads CSVGVGGYTF. In DNA form, the CDR3 reads TGCAGCGTTGGGGTGGGCGGCTACACCTTC. V gene TRBV29-1 combines with J gene TRBJ1-2; D not certain. This CDR3 is built from 10 residues. V dropped 4 bases and J dropped 8 bases, with 8 bases sitting between them. The V gene's germline CDR1 is SQVTM and CDR2 ANQGSEA.